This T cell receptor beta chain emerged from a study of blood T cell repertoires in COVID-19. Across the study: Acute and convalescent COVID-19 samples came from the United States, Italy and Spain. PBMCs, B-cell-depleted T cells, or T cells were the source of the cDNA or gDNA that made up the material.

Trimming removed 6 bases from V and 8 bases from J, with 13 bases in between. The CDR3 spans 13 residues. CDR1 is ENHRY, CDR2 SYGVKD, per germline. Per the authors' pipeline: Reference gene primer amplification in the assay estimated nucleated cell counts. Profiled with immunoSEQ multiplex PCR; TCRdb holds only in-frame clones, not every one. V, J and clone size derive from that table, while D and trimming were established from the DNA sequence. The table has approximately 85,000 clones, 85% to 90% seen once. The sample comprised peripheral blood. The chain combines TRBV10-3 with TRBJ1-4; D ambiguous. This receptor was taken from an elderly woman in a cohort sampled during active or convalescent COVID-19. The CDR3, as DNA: TGTGCCATCAGCCGGGAGTTTGGGGAAAAACTGTTTTTT. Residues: CAISREFGEKLFF.